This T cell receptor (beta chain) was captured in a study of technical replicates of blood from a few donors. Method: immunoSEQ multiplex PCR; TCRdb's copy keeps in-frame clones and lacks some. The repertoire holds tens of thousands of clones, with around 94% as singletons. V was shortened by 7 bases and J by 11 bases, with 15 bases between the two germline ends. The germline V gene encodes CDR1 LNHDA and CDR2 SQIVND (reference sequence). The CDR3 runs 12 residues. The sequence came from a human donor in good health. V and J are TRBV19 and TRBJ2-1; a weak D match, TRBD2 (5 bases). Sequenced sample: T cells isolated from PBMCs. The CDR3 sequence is CASNREGQKQFF. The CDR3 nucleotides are TGTGCCAGTAACCGAGAGGGTCAAAAGCAGTTCTTC.